This paragraph reports one T cell receptor (beta chain). These data are taken from a study of shared clonotypes between healthy human individuals. The CDR3 loop spans 14 amino acids. CDR1 is MDHEN, CDR2 SYDVKM, per germline. V lost 3 bases, J lost 3 bases, and 5 bases stayed unmatched. Sequencing used immunoSEQ multiplex PCR; TCRdb keeps in-frame clones, though not all of them. The data hold approximately 1,500,000 clones, with roughly 98% observed a single time. Sample: naive CD4+ T cells sorted from blood. The subset denotes: CD45RA+ positively selected. The TCR was taken from a man aged 25 to 40 in good health. This chain links TRBV28 with TRBJ2-7, with 7 bases identical to TRBD2. CDR3 sequence reads: CASSFTSSGYEQYF. For the CDR3, the DNA is TGTGCCAGCAGTTTCACGTCTAGCGGCTACGAGCAGTACTTC.